This T cell receptor beta chain was sequenced for a study of cytomegalovirus exposure and HLA in healthy donors. Whole-study results and caveats: Reportedly, a later analysis found an Asian-associated ancestry cluster had fewer N-insertions than the roughly 630-donor mean. An analysis done earlier found most TCR beta V segments productive about 90% or about 30% of the time. Sequencing probably produced one cluster of sequence variants that were highly shared.

V was shortened by 11 bases and J by 5 bases, with 16 bases between the two germline ends. Germline lookup yields CDR1 SNHLY and CDR2 FYNNEI. The CDR3 totals 13 residues. Notes on this clone: Its target is not known.

Both 60 Vbeta primers and 13 Jbeta primers went into the PCR. Clones were read by immunoSEQ multiplex PCR, and TCRdb kept only the in-frame ones, dropping some. The sample carries about 120,000 clones, about 10% recorded once. The TCR was taken from a woman aged 18-29 years in good health and CMV-seropositive. The chain employs TRBV2 and TRBJ2-1, with a tentative D call TRBD2 (6 bases). The sequenced sample was PBMCs. The CDR3 loop is CAGGWALDNEQFF. The CDR3 nucleotides are TGTGCCGGGGGGTGGGCCCTGGACAATGAGCAGTTCTTC.